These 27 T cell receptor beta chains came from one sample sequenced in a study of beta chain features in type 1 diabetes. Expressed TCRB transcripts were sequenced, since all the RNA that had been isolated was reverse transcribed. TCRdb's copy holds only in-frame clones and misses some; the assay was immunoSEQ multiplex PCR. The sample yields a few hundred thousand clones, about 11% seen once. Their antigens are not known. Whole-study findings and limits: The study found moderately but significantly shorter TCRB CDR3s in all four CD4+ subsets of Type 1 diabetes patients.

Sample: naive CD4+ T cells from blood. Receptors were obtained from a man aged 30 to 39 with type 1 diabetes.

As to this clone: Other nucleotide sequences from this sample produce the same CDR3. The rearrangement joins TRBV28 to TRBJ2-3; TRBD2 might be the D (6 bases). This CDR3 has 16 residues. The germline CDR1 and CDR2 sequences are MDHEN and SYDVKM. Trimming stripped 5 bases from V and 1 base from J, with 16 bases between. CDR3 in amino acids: CASSGGTSGGTDTQYF. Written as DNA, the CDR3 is TGTGCCAGCAGTGGAGGGACCTCGGGCGGCACAGATACGCAGTATTTT.

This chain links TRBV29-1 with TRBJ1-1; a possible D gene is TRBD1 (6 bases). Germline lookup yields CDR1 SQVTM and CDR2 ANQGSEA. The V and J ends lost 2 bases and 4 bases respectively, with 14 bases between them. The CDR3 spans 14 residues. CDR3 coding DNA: TGCAGCGTTGAACAGGGGCCTGGGGGCACTGAAGCTTTCTTT. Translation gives CSVEQGPGGTEAFF.

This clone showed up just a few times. CDR3 sequence: CASSDTGLRTDTQYF. CDR3 nucleotide sequence: TGTGCCAGCAGCGATACAGGGCTACGCACAGATACGCAGTATTTT. The chain recombines TRBV11-2 with TRBJ2-3; possible D gene TRBD1, 6 bases. The CDR3 runs 15 residues. V dropped 5 bases and J dropped 1 base, with 13 bases sitting between them. Germline V gene sequence: CDR1 SGHAT, CDR2 FQNNGV.

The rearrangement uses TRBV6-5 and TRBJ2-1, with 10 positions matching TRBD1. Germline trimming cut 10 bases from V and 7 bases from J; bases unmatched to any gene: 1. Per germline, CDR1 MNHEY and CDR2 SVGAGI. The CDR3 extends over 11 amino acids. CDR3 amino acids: CATGQGNEQFF. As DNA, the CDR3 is TGTGCCACGGGACAGGGGAATGAGCAGTTCTTC.

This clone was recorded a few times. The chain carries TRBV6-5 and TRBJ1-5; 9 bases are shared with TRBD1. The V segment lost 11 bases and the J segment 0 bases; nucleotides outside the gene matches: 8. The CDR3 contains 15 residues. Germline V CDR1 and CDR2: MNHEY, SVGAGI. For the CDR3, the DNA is TGTGCCGGAGGGACAGGGCCATATAGCAATCAGCCCCAGCATTTT. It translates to CAGGTGPYSNQPQHF.

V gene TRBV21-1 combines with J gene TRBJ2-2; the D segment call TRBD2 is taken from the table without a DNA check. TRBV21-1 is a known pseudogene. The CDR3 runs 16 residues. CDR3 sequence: CASSNIAGDRTGELFF. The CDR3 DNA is TGTGCCAGCAGCAACATAGCGGGGGACCGCACCGGGGAGCTGTTTTTT.

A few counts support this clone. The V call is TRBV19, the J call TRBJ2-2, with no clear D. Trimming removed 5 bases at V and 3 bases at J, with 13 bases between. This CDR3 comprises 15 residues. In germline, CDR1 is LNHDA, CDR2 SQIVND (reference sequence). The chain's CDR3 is CASSVPGAHTGELFF. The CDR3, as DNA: TGTGCCAGTAGTGTGCCAGGCGCCCACACCGGGGAGCTGTTTTTT.

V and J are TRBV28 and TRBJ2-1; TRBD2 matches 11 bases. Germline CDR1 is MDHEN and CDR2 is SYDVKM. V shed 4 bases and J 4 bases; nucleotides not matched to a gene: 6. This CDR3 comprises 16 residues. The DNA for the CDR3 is TGTGCCAGCAGTTCTCCACTAGCGGGGGCATACAATGAGCAGTTCTTC. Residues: CASSSPLAGAYNEQFF.

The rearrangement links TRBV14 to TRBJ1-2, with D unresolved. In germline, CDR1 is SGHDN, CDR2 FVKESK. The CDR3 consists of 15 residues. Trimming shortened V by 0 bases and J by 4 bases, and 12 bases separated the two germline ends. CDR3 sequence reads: CASSQDRASPYGYTF. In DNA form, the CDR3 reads TGTGCCAGCAGCCAAGATCGAGCGTCACCCTATGGCTACACCTTC.

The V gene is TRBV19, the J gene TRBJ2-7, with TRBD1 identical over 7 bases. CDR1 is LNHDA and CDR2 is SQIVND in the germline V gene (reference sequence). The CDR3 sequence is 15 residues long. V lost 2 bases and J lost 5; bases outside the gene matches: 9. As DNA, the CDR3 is TGTGCCAGTAGTATATGGCAACAGGGGCGCGACGAGCAGTACTTC. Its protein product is CASSIWQQGRDEQYF. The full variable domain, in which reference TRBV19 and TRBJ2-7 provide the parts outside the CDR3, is DGGITQSPKYLFRKEGQNVTLSCEQNLNHDAMYWYRQDPGQGLRLIYYSQIVNDFQKGDIAEGYSVSREKKESFPLTVTSAQKNPTAFYLCASSIWQQGRDEQYFGPGTRLTVT.

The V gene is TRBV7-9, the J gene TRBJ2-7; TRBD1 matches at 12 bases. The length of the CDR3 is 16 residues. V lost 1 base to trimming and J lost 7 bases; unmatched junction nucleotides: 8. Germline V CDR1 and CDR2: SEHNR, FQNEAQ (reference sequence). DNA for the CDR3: TGTGCCAGCAGCTTAGAGGGGGACAGGGGGCCCTGGGAGCAGTACTTC. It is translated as CASSLEGDRGPWEQYF.

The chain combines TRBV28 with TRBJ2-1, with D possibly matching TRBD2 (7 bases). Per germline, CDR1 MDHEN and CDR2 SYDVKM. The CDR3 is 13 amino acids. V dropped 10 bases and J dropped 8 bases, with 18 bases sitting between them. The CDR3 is CAIRTVGRDEQFF. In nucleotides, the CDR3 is TGTGCCATAAGGACAGTGGGGAGGGATGAGCAGTTCTTC.

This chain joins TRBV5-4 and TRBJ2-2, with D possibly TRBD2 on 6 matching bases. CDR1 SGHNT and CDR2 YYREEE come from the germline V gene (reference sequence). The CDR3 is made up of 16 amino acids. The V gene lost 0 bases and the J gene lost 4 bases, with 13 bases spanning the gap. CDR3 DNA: TGTGCCAGCAGCTTGGCCTTCGGGGGAGGCACCGGGGAGCTGTTTTTT. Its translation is CASSLAFGGGTGELFF.

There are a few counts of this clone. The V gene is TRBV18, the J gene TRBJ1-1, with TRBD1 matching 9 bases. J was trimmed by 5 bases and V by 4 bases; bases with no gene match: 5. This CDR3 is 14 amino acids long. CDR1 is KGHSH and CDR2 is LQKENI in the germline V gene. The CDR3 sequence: CASSQETGGTEAFF. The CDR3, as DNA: TGTGCCAGCTCACAGGAGACAGGGGGAACTGAAGCTTTCTTT. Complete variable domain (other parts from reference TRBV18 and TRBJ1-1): NAGVMQNPRHLVRRRGQEARLRCSPMKGHSHVYWYRQLPEEGLKFMVYLQKENIIDESGMPKERFSAEFPKEGPSILRIQQVVRGDSAAYFCASSQETGGTEAFFGQGTRLTVV.

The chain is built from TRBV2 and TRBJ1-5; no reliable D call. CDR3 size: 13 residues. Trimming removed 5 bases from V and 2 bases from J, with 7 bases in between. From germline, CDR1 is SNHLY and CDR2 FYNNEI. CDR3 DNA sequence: TGTGCCAGCAGTCGACAAGGCAATCAGCCCCAGCATTTT. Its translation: CASSRQGNQPQHF.

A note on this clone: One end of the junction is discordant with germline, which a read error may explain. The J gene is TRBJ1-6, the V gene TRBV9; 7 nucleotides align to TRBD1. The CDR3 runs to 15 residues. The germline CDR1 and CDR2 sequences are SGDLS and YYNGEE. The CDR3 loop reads CASSAFTGDNSPPHF. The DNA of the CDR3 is TGTGCCAGCAGCGCGTTTACAGGGGATAATTCACCCCCCCACTTT.

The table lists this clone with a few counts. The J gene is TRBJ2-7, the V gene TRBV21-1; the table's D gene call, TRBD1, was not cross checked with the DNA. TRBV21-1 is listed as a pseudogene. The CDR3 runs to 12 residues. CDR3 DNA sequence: TGTGCCATCCGTCAGGGCCGATACGAGCAGTACTTC. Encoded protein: CAIRQGRYEQYF.

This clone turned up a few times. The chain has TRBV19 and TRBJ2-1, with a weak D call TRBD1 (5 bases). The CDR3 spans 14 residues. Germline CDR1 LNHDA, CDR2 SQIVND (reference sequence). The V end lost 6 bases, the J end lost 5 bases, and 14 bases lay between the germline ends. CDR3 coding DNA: TGTGCCAGTAGCTGCGACAGACATCACAATGAGCAGTTCTTC. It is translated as CASSCDRHHNEQFF.

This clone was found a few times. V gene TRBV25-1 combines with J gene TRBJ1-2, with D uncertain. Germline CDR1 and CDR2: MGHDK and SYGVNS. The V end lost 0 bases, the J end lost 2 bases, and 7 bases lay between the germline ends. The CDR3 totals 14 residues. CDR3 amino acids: CASSEYLQNYGYTF. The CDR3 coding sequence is TGTGCCAGCAGTGAATATTTGCAGAACTATGGCTACACCTTC.

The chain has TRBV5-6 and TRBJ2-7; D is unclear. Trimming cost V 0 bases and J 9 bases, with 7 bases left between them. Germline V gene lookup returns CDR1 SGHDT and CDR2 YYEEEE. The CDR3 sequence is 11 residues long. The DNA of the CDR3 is TGTGCCAGCAGCTTGGGAGGCGGGCAGTACTTC. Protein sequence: CASSLGGGQYF.

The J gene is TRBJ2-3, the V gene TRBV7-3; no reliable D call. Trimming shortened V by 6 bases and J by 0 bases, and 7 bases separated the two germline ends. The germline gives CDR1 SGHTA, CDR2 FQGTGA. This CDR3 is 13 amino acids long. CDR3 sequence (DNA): TGTGCCAGCAGTTTTATTAGCACAGATACGCAGTATTTT. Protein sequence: CASSFISTDTQYF.

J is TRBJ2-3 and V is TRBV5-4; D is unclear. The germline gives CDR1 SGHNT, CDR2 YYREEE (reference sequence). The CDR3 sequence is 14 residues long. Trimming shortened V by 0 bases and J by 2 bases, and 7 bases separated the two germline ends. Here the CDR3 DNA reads TGTGCCAGCAGCTTGGTGGGCGCCACAGATACGCAGTATTTT. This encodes CASSLVGATDTQYF.

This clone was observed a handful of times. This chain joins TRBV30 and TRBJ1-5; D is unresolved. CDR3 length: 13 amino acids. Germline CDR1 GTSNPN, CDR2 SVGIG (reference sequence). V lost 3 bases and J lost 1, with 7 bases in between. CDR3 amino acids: CAWSLGSNQPQHF. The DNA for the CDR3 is TGTGCCTGGAGCCTCGGGAGCAATCAGCCCCAGCATTTT.

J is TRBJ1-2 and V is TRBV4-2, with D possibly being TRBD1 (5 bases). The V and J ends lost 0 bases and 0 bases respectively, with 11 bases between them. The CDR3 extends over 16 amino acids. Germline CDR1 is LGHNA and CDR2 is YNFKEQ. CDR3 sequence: CASSQELQGSNYGYTF. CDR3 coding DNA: TGTGCCAGCAGCCAAGAACTCCAGGGTTCTAACTATGGCTACACCTTC.

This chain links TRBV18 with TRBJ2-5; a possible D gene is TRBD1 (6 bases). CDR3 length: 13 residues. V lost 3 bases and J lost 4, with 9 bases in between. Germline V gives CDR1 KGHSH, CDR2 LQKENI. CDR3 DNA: TGTGCCAGCTCACCTACAGGGACAGAGACCCAGTACTTC. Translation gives CASSPTGTETQYF.

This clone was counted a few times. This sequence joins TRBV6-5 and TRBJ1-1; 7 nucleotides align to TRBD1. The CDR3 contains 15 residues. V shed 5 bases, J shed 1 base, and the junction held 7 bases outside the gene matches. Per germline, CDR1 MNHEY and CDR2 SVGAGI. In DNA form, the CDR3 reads TGTGCCAGCAGTAGGGACAGCCCGGGGAACACTGAAGCTTTCTTT. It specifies CASSRDSPGNTEAFF.

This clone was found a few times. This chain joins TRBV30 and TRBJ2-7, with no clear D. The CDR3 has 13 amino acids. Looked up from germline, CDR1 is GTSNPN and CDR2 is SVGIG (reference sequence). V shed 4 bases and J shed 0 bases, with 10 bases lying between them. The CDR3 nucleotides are TGTGCCTGGACAGGTAAACACTCCTACGAGCAGTACTTC. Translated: CAWTGKHSYEQYF.